This T cell receptor (beta chain) was found in a study of blood T cell repertoires in COVID-19. Profiling relied on immunoSEQ multiplex PCR, and the TCRdb table lists in-frame clones only, not all of them. Here the sample spans about 260,000 clones, more than 75% being singletons. This CDR3 region has 16 residues. With 5 bases removed from V and 4 bases from J, the gap between germline ends came to 18 bases. The V gene's germline CDR1 is SEHNR and CDR2 FQNEAQ (reference sequence). This rearrangement joins TRBV7-9 to TRBJ2-1, with D perhaps matching TRBD1 (5 bases). The sequenced sample was PBMCs or T cells enriched from blood (not recorded which). This receptor was obtained from a woman aged 45-65 years who had recovered from COVID-19. CDR3 DNA sequence: TGTGCCAGCAGCGGGGCTAGAGGCGCGAAATACAATGAGCAGTTCTTC. Encoded protein: CASSGARGAKYNEQFF.